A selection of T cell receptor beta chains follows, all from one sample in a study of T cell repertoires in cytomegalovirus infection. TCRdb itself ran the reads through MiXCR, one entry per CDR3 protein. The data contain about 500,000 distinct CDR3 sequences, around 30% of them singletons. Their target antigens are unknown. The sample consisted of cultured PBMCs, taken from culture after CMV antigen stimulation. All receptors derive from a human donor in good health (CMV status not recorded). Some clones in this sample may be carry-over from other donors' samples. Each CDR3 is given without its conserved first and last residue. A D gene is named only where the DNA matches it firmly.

cdr3_aa: ASSQGIGSPSNNEQF
v_call: TRBV4-1
d_call: .

cdr3_aa: ASSPELAGAYNEQF
v_call: TRBV12-3/TRBV12-4
d_call: .

cdr3_aa: ASSRGTGRREKLF
v_call: TRBV28
d_call: TRBD1

cdr3_aa: ASSFYVPSTDTDTQY
v_call: TRBV6-2/TRBV6-3
d_call: .

cdr3_aa: ASSRNPGLAAREQF
v_call: TRBV7-3
d_call: TRBD2

cdr3_aa: ASSLLAGARGNTGELF
v_call: TRBV7-3
d_call: TRBD2

cdr3_aa: ASSQGTGTGSHEQF
v_call: TRBV4-3
d_call: TRBD1

cdr3_aa: ASSSIGTPDNEQF
v_call: TRBV6-1
d_call: .

cdr3_aa: ASKRGGGLAKNIQY
v_call: TRBV6-5
d_call: .

cdr3_aa: ASSLALAGAGEQF
v_call: TRBV11-3
d_call: TRBD2

cdr3_aa: ASTPRGGPQETQY
v_call: TRBV12-3/TRBV12-4
d_call: .

cdr3_aa: ASSFPGANYEQY
v_call: TRBV28
d_call: .

cdr3_aa: ASSYSPEREGIRQF
v_call: TRBV6-2/TRBV6-3
d_call: TRBD2

cdr3_aa: ASNRAGEAF
v_call: TRBV6-1
d_call: .

cdr3_aa: ASSQGQGHTEAF
v_call: TRBV7-9
d_call: .

cdr3_aa: ASSYSRTGLRGYT
v_call: TRBV6-8
d_call: TRBD1

cdr3_aa: SARPPLQAGNTIY
v_call: TRBV20-1
d_call: .

cdr3_aa: ASSSRVGNQPQH
v_call: TRBV7-2
d_call: .

cdr3_aa: ASSSQTEKLF
v_call: TRBV6-6
d_call: .

cdr3_aa: ASSFNRGTEAF
v_call: TRBV7-8
d_call: TRBD1

cdr3_aa: ASSLDFGSGSTDTQY
v_call: TRBV11-2
d_call: TRBD2

cdr3_aa: ASSHQGTSRTDTQY
v_call: TRBV25-1
d_call: .

cdr3_aa: ASSRVGRSYNEQF
v_call: TRBV5-1
d_call: .

cdr3_aa: ASSPFDYT
v_call: TRBV7-9
d_call: .

cdr3_aa: ASSQEGLAESYNEQF
v_call: TRBV4-1
d_call: TRBD2

cdr3_aa: ASSQDFSHMGGYT
v_call: TRBV4-3
d_call: .

cdr3_aa: ASSLIDFATNEKLF
v_call: TRBV28
d_call: .

cdr3_aa: AWGPLRGRNQPQH
v_call: TRBV30
d_call: .

cdr3_aa: ASSLSPRTGIIPDTQY
v_call: TRBV7-2
d_call: .

cdr3_aa: ASSFLAGLDNEQF
v_call: TRBV7-9
d_call: .

cdr3_aa: ASSAQGQGQPQH
v_call: TRBV2
d_call: .

cdr3_aa: ASSLRDRGFSATNEKLF
v_call: TRBV6-1
d_call: TRBD1

cdr3_aa: ASSLGVFGRNEQF
v_call: TRBV6-5
d_call: .

cdr3_aa: ASSLNRGRNGYT
v_call: TRBV7-2
d_call: .

cdr3_aa: ASSEDRKSSYNEQF
v_call: TRBV9
d_call: .

cdr3_aa: ASSQAGEGLGKNIQY
v_call: TRBV4-1
d_call: .

cdr3_aa: ASSFFGTGSHEQY
v_call: TRBV7-2
d_call: TRBD1

cdr3_aa: ASSLVKETQY
v_call: TRBV7-2
d_call: .

cdr3_aa: AWSSQGWRGYT
v_call: TRBV30
d_call: .